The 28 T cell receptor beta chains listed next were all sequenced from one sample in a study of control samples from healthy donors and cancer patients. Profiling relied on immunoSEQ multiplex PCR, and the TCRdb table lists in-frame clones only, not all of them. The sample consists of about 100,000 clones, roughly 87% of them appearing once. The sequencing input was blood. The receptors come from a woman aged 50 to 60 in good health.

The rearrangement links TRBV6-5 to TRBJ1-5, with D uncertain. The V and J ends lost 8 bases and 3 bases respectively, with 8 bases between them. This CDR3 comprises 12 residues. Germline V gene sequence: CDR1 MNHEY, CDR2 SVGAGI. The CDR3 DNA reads TGTGCCAGCGAACCGACCAATCAGCCCCAGCATTTT. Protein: CASEPTNQPQHF.

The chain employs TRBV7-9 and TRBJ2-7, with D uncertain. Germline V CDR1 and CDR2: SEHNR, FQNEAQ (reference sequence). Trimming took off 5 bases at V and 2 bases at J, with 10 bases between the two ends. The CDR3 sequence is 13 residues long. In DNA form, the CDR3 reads TGTGCCAGCAGCCCAAGGCTACCCTACGAGCAGTACTTC. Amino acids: CASSPRLPYEQYF.

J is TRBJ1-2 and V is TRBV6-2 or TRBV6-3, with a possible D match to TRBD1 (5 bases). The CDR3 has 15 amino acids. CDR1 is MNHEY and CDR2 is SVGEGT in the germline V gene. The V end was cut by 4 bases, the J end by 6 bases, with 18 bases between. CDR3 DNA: TGTGCCAGCAGTTTCCGACGGGGGGAACTTCATGGCTACACCTTC. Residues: CASSFRRGELHGYTF.

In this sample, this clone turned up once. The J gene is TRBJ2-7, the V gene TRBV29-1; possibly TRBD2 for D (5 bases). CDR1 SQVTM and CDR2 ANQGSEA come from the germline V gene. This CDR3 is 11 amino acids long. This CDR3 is CSRGSAYEQYV. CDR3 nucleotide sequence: TGCAGTCGGGGTTCCGCCTACGAGCAGTACGTC.

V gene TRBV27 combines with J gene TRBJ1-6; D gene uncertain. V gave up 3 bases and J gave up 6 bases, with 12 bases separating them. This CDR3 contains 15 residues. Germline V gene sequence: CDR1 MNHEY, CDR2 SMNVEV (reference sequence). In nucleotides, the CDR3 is TGTGCCAGCAGTTTTTCTTCAGTCACTAATTCACCCCTCCACTTT. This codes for CASSFSSVTNSPLHF.

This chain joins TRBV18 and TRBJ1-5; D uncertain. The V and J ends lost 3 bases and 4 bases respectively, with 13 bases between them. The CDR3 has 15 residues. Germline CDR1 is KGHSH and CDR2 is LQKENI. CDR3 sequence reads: CASSPDDGRNQPQHF. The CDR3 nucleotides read TGTGCCAGCTCACCCGATGACGGGAGGAATCAGCCCCAGCATTTT.

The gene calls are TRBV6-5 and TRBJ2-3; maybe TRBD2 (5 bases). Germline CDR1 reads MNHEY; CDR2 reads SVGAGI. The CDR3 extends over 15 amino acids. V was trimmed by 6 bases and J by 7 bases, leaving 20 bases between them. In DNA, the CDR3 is TGTGCCAGCAGCCAGACTAAAAGAATTAACAATACGCAGTATTTT. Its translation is CASSQTKRINNTQYF.

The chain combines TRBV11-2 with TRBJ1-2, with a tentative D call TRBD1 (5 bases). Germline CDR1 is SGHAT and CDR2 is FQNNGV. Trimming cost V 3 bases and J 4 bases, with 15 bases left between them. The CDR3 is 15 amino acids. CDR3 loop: CASSFVRGGSYGYTF. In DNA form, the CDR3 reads TGTGCCAGCAGCTTTGTTAGGGGTGGAAGCTATGGCTACACCTTC.

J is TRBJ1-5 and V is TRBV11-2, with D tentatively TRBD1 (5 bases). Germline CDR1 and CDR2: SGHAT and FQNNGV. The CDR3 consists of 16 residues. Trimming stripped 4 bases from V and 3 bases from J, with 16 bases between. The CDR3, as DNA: TGTGCCAGCAGCTCTCAAGGGGCCTTGATCAATCAGCCCCAGCATTTT. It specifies CASSSQGALINQPQHF.

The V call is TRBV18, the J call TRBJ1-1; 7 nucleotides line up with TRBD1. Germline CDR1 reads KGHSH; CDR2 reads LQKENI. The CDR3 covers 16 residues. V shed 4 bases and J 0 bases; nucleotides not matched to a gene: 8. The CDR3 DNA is TGTGCCAGCTCACTAACACCTCAGGGGGTGAACACTGAAGCTTTCTTT. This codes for CASSLTPQGVNTEAFF.

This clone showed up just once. The CDR3 bases are TGCGCCAGCAGCCAAGATTGGGCGGGGGGAGAAACTGAAGCTTTCTTT. This translates into CASSQDWAGGETEAFF. The rearrangement links TRBV4-3 to TRBJ1-1; a possible D gene is TRBD1 (5 bases). Trimming cost V 0 bases and J 5 bases, with 16 bases left between them. This CDR3 contains 16 residues. The germline V gene encodes CDR1 LGHNA and CDR2 YSLEER.

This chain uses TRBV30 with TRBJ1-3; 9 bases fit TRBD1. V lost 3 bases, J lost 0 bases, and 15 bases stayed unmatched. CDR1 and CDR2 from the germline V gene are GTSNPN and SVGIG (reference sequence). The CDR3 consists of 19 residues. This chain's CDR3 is CAWRKRGLGQGISGNTIYF. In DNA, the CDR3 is TGTGCCTGGAGAAAAAGGGGCCTAGGACAGGGGATCTCTGGAAACACCATATATTTT.

The CDR3 DNA sequence: TGTGCCAGCAGTTTACTAGGCTCCTACGAGCAGTACTTC. Translation gives CASSLLGSYEQYF. V is TRBV12-3 or TRBV12-4 and J is TRBJ2-7; D ambiguous. The length of the CDR3 is 13 residues. V dropped 2 bases and J dropped 0 bases, with 5 bases sitting between them.

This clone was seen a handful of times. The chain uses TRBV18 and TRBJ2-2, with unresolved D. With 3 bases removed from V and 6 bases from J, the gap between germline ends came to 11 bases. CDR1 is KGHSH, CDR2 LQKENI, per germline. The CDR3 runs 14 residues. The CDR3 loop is CASSPRVGPGELFF. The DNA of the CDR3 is TGTGCCAGCTCACCCCGGGTAGGACCCGGGGAGCTGTTTTTT.

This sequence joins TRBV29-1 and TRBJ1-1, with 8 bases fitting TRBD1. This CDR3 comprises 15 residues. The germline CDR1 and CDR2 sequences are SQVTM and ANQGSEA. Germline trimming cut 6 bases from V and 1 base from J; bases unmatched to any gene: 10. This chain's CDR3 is CSVPLRQGPNTEAFF. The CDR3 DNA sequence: TGCAGCGTCCCCCTCCGACAGGGGCCGAACACTGAAGCTTTCTTT.

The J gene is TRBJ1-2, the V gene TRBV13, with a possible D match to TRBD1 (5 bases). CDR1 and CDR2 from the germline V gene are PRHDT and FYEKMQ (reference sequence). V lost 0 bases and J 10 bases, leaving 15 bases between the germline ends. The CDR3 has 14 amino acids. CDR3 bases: TGTGCCAGCAGCTTAGGCCCGGAGGGGCCGGACTACACCTTC. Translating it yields CASSLGPEGPDYTF.

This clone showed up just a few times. CDR3 in amino acids: CASSPKTADTQYF. Written as DNA, the CDR3 is TGTGCCAGCAGCCCAAAGACCGCAGATACGCAGTATTTT. V gene TRBV7-9 combines with J gene TRBJ2-3; D gene uncertain. CDR1 and CDR2 (germline): SEHNR, FQNEAQ (reference sequence). Trimming removed 5 bases at V and 4 bases at J, with 10 bases between. This CDR3 region has 13 residues.

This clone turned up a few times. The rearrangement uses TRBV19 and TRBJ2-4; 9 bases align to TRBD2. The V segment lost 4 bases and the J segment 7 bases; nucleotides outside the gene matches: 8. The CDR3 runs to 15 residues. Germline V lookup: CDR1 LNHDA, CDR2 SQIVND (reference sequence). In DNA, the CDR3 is TGTGCCAGTAGTACCCAAGCGGGAGGCCGTAACATTCAGTACTTC. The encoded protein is CASSTQAGGRNIQYF.

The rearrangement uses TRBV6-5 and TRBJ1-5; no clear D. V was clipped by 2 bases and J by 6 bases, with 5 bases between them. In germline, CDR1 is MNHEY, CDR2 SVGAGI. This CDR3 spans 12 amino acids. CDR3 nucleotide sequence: TGTGCCAGCAGTTACGCGGGTCAGCCCCAGCATTTT. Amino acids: CASSYAGQPQHF.

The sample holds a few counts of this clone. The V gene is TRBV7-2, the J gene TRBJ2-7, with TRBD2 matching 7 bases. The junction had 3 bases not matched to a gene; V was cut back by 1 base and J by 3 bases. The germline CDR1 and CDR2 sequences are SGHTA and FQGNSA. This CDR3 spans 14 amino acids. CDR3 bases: TGTGCCAGCAGCTTAGAGGGGAGGGGCTACGAGCAGTACGTC. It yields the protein CASSLEGRGYEQYV.

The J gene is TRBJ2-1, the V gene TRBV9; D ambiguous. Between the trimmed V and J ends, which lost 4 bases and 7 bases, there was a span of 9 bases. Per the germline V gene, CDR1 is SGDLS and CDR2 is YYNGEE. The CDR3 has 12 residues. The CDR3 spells CASSPDENEQFF. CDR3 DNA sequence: TGTGCCAGCAGCCCAGACGAGAATGAGCAGTTCTTC.

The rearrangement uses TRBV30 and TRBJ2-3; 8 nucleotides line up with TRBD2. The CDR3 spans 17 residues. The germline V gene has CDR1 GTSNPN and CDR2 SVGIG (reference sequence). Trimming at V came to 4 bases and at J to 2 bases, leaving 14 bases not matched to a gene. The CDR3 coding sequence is TGTGCCTGGAACCCACCGGGGGGGCGGGGGTTCACAGATACGCAGTATTTT. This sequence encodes CAWNPPGGRGFTDTQYF.

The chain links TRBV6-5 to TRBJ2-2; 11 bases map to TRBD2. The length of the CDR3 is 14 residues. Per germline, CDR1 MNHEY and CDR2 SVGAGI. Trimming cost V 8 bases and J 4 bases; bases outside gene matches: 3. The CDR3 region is CASAGLAGTGELFF. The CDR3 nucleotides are TGTGCCAGCGCAGGACTAGCGGGCACCGGGGAGCTGTTTTTT.

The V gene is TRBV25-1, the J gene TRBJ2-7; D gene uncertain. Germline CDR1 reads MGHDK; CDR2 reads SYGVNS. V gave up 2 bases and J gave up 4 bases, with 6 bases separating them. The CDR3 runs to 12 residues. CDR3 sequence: CASSERAYEQYF. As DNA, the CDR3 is TGTGCCAGCAGTGAAAGGGCATACGAGCAGTACTTC.

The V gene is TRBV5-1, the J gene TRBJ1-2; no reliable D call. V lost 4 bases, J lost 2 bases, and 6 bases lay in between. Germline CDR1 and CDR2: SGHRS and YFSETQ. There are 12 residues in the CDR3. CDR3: CASSDANYGYTF. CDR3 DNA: TGCGCCAGCAGCGACGCAAACTATGGCTACACCTTC. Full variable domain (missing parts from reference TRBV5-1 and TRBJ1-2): KAGVTQTPRYLIKTRGQQVTLSCSPISGHRSVSWYQQTPGQGLQFLFEYFSETQRNKGNFPGRFSGRQFSNSRSEMNVSTLELGDSALYLCASSDANYGYTFGSGTRLTVV.

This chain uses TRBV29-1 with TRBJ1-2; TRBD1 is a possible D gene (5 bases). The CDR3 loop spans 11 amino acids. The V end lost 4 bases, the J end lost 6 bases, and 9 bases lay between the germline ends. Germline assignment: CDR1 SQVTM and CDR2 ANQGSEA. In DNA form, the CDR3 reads TGCAGCGTTGGGGGCGCGGATGGCTACACCTTC. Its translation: CSVGGADGYTF.

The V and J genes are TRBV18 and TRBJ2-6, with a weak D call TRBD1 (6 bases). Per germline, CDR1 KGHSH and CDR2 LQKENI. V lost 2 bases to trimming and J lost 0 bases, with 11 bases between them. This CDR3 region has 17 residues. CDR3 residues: CASSPGTRHSGANVLTF. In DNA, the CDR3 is TGTGCCAGCTCACCAGGGACACGCCACTCTGGGGCCAACGTCCTGACTTTC.

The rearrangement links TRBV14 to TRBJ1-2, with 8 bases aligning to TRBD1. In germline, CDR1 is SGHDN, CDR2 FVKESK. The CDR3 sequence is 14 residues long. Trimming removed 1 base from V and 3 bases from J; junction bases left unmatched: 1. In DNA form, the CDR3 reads TGTGCCAGCAGCCAAGGGACAGGGTACTATGGCTACACCTTC. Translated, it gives CASSQGTGYYGYTF.